This passage covers 24 T cell receptor beta chains from one sample sequenced in a study of T cell changes during pregnancy in multiple sclerosis. Some clones are missing from TCRdb's copy, which holds only in-frame ones; the method was immunoSEQ multiplex PCR. The sample holds 28,000 or so clones, almost 90% seen once. Specimen: CD4+ T cells from peripheral blood mononuclear cells, collected in the first trimester of pregnancy. The receptors were gathered from a female donor in good health, enrolled as a control in a pregnancy study.

V gene TRBV19 combines with J gene TRBJ2-7; 14 positions agree with TRBD2. The CDR3 runs to 13 residues. The germline V gene encodes CDR1 LNHDA and CDR2 SQIVND (reference sequence). The V segment lost 7 bases and the J segment 5 bases; nucleotides outside the gene matches: 1. Written as DNA, the CDR3 is TGTGCCAGTACGGGACTAGCGGGGGACGAGCAGTACTTC. Translation: CASTGLAGDEQYF.

This sequence joins TRBV4-3 and TRBJ1-2; TRBD1 matches 9 bases. The CDR3 spans 15 residues. In germline, CDR1 is LGHNA, CDR2 YSLEER. V shed 0 bases and J 7 bases; nucleotides not matched to a gene: 6. The CDR3 bases are TGCGCCAGCAGCCAAGAGAACCCGGGACAGGGTGGCTACACCTTC. It translates to CASSQENPGQGGYTF.

The genes are TRBV30 and TRBJ1-1; 10 nucleotides align to TRBD1. The V gene's germline CDR1 is GTSNPN and CDR2 SVGIG (reference sequence). This CDR3 region has 16 residues. J gave up 7 bases and V 5 bases, and 16 bases lay outside the gene matches. CDR3 sequence (DNA): TGTGCCTGGCGTGGGGACAGGGGCCCTTCGATCGGTGAAGCTTTCTTT. Its protein product is CAWRGDRGPSIGEAFF.

The chain carries TRBV6-5 and TRBJ1-2; tentative D call: TRBD1 (6 bases). V lost 5 bases to trimming and J lost 8 bases, with 18 bases between them. This CDR3 has 14 residues. Germline CDR1 MNHEY, CDR2 SVGAGI. Written as DNA, the CDR3 is TGTGCCAGCAGTAGACAGGACGCCGTGGGGGGCTACACCTTC. Translation: CASSRQDAVGGYTF.

The rearrangement uses TRBV19 and TRBJ2-7; D is possibly TRBD1 (6 bases). There are 15 residues in the CDR3. The germline V gene has CDR1 LNHDA and CDR2 SQIVND (reference sequence). Trimming cost V 3 bases and J 2 bases, with 14 bases left between them. CDR3: CASSISQAGAYEQYF. CDR3 nucleotides: TGTGCCAGTAGTATTTCCCAGGCAGGGGCCTACGAGCAGTACTTC.

CDR3 in DNA: TGCGCCAGCAGCTTGGTTCAGGGGAGGGACACTGAAGCTTTCTTT. Protein sequence: CASSLVQGRDTEAFF. The rearrangement links TRBV5-1 to TRBJ1-1; a weak D match, TRBD1 (6 bases). The CDR3 contains 15 residues. Between the trimmed V and J ends, which lost 0 bases and 3 bases, there was a span of 12 bases. Germline lookup yields CDR1 SGHRS and CDR2 YFSETQ.

The chain is built from TRBV6-6 and TRBJ2-1; tentatively, D is TRBD2 (6 bases). The CDR3 totals 16 residues. Trimming removed 9 bases from V and 7 bases from J, with 25 bases in between. The germline gives CDR1 MNHNY, CDR2 SVGAGI (reference sequence). CDR3 DNA sequence: TGTGCCAGTAGGGACGCCGGGGGTTTGGAGACGAATGAGCAGTTCTTC. This sequence encodes CASRDAGGLETNEQFF.

This sequence joins TRBV30 and TRBJ1-1, with 12 positions matching TRBD1. Germline V lookup: CDR1 GTSNPN, CDR2 SVGIG (reference sequence). After removal of 4 bases from V and 6 bases from J, the junction contained 12 bases not matched to a gene. This CDR3 has 16 amino acids. CDR3 in amino acids: CAWTRPGQGARAEAFF. The CDR3 bases are TGTGCCTGGACCCGTCCGGGACAGGGGGCGCGGGCTGAAGCTTTCTTT.

This clone was seen a few times. The chain has TRBV7-7 and TRBJ1-1; the match to TRBD1 covers 8 bases. Per the germline V gene, CDR1 is SSHAT and CDR2 is FNYEAQ (reference sequence). The V gene end was trimmed by 5 bases and the J gene end by 5 bases; junction bases not matched to a gene: 4. CDR3 length equals 13 residues. The DNA for the CDR3 is TGTGCCAGCAGCGCGTACAGGGGGACTGAAGCTTTCTTT. Protein sequence: CASSAYRGTEAFF.

Within the sample, this clone is medium-sized. The V call is TRBV5-8, the J call TRBJ1-2; D gene unclear. The CDR3 extends over 12 amino acids. Trimming took 4 bases from V and 11 from J, leaving 15 bases between them. Germline lookup yields CDR1 SGHTS and CDR2 YDEGEE. The CDR3 protein is CASSVGFNEYTF. The CDR3 DNA is TGTGCCAGCAGCGTGGGCTTCAATGAGTACACCTTC.

The rearrangement joins TRBV19 to TRBJ1-2, with D perhaps matching TRBD1 (6 bases). V shed 5 bases and J shed 4 bases, with 17 bases lying between them. The CDR3 is 15 amino acids. The germline V gene has CDR1 LNHDA and CDR2 SQIVND (reference sequence). In nucleotides, the CDR3 is TGTGCCAGTAGTTTATTATCTGGACAGAGCTATGGCTACACCTTC. Translation gives CASSLLSGQSYGYTF.

The chain employs TRBV4-3 and TRBJ1-2; D is perhaps TRBD1 (6 bases). In germline, CDR1 is LGHNA, CDR2 YSLEER. This CDR3 is 13 amino acids long. V gave up 4 bases and J gave up 0 bases, with 6 bases separating them. Here the CDR3 reads CASSRTANYGYTF. The CDR3 DNA follows: TGCGCCAGCAGCCGGACAGCTAACTATGGCTACACCTTC.

This chain uses TRBV5-1 with TRBJ1-6; 7 bases fit TRBD1. This CDR3 spans 17 amino acids. Germline V gene lookup returns CDR1 SGHRS and CDR2 YFSETQ. With 4 bases clipped from V and 1 base from J, the junction kept 8 bases outside the gene matches. CDR3 protein: CASSPTGDRSYNSPLHF. CDR3 DNA sequence: TGCGCCAGCAGCCCTACAGGGGATCGGTCCTATAATTCACCCCTCCACTTT. The whole variable domain, filled in from reference TRBV5-1 and TRBJ1-6, reads KAGVTQTPRYLIKTRGQQVTLSCSPISGHRSVSWYQQTPGQGLQFLFEYFSETQRNKGNFPGRFSGRQFSNSRSEMNVSTLELGDSALYLCASSPTGDRSYNSPLHFGNGTRLTVT.

This chain joins TRBV5-6 and TRBJ2-5; 7 bases line up with TRBD1. The CDR3 length is 16 residues. Germline-derived CDR1 and CDR2 are SGHDT and YYEEEE. V lost 5 bases to trimming and J lost 6 bases; unmatched junction nucleotides: 16. The CDR3 nucleotides are TGTGCCAGCAGTTCAACAGGGGCCTACCTGGGGAAGACCCAGTACTTC. It encodes CASSSTGAYLGKTQYF.

This sequence joins TRBV14 and TRBJ1-1; tentative D call: TRBD1 (6 bases). Germline V gene data show CDR1 as SGHDN and CDR2 as FVKESK. V was shortened by 4 bases and J by 4 bases, with 13 bases between the two germline ends. The CDR3 has 14 residues. CDR3 loop: CASSPRMGATEAFF. DNA for the CDR3: TGTGCCAGCAGCCCAAGGATGGGGGCCACTGAAGCTTTCTTT.

This rearrangement joins TRBV14 to TRBJ1-4; TRBD1 matches at 9 bases. The CDR3 runs to 18 residues. Germline loops: CDR1 SGHDN, CDR2 FVKESK. The V segment lost 8 bases and the J segment 3 bases; nucleotides outside the gene matches: 16. The CDR3: CASSHGQGFLSSNEKLFF. The CDR3 region has the DNA TGTGCCAGCTCTCATGGACAGGGGTTCCTGTCTTCTAATGAAAAACTGTTTTTT.

The chain is built from TRBV6-5 and TRBJ1-2; D is undetermined. Trimming stripped 2 bases from V and 2 bases from J, with 6 bases between. Germline CDR1 MNHEY, CDR2 SVGAGI. CDR3 length: 13 residues. CDR3 loop: CASSYAGNYGYTF. Written as DNA, the CDR3 is TGTGCCAGCAGTTACGCCGGGAACTATGGCTACACCTTC.

The chain recombines TRBV7-2 with TRBJ1-2; no definite D call. The germline V gene encodes CDR1 SGHTA and CDR2 FQGNSA. V was trimmed by 1 base and J by 1 base, leaving 4 bases between them. The CDR3 covers 13 residues. Here the CDR3 DNA reads TGTGCCAGCAGCTTAGGTCATAACTATGGCTACACCTTC. It specifies CASSLGHNYGYTF. Filled out from reference TRBV7-2 and TRBJ1-2, the complete variable domain reads GAGVSQSPSNKVTEKGKDVELRCDPISGHTALYWYRQSLGQGLEFLIYFQGNSAPDKSGLPSDRFSAERTGGSVSTLTIQRTQQEDSAVYLCASSLGHNYGYTFGSGTRLTVV.

The chain has TRBV5-1 and TRBJ1-4; D gene unclear. The CDR3 has 13 amino acids. The V gene lost 5 bases and the J gene lost 6 bases, with 11 bases spanning the gap. Germline CDR1 is SGHRS and CDR2 is YFSETQ. The CDR3 sequence is CASRGGMDEKLFF. The CDR3 region has the DNA TGCGCCAGCAGGGGAGGCATGGATGAAAAACTGTTTTTT.

The V call is TRBV7-3, the J call TRBJ1-1, with D possibly being TRBD1 (6 bases). This CDR3 has 14 residues. Germline lookup yields CDR1 SGHTA and CDR2 FQGTGA. Trimming took 5 bases from V and 5 from J, leaving 15 bases between them. The chain's CDR3 is CASSPRGADTEAFF. The CDR3 bases are TGTGCCAGCAGCCCTCGGGGGGCGGATACTGAAGCTTTCTTT.

This chain connects TRBV19 to TRBJ1-4, with 7 positions matching TRBD1. The CDR3 spans 13 residues. Germline CDR1 and CDR2: LNHDA and SQIVND (reference sequence). J was trimmed by 8 bases and V by 6 bases; bases with no gene match: 6. CDR3 residues: CASSLTGDEKLFF. CDR3 DNA: TGTGCCAGTAGCCTAACAGGGGACGAAAAACTGTTTTTT. The entire variable domain, with the rest obtained from reference TRBV19 and TRBJ1-4, is as follows: DGGITQSPKYLFRKEGQNVTLSCEQNLNHDAMYWYRQDPGQGLRLIYYSQIVNDFQKGDIAEGYSVSREKKESFPLTVTSAQKNPTAFYLCASSLTGDEKLFFGSGTQLSVL.

The gene calls are TRBV18 and TRBJ2-5, with a tentative D call TRBD2 (6 bases). V shed 0 bases and J shed 1 base, with 9 bases lying between them. The CDR3 contains 15 residues. Germline loops: CDR1 KGHSH, CDR2 LQKENI. CDR3 in amino acids: CASSPPAGPQETQYF. The CDR3 DNA follows: TGTGCCAGCTCACCACCCGCGGGGCCCCAAGAGACCCAGTACTTC.

The rearrangement joins TRBV7-9 to TRBJ1-4, with a tentative D call TRBD1 (6 bases). The V gene's germline CDR1 is SEHNR and CDR2 FQNEAQ (reference sequence). This CDR3 region has 15 residues. V lost 2 bases and J lost 8, with 15 bases in between. CDR3 amino acids: CASSLRAGVSEKLFF. For the CDR3, the DNA is TGTGCCAGCAGCTTACGCGCAGGGGTTAGCGAAAAACTGTTTTTT.

J is TRBJ1-1 and V is TRBV19, with D uncertain. From germline, CDR1 is LNHDA and CDR2 SQIVND (reference sequence). The CDR3 sequence is 14 residues long. Trimming left V 4 bases short and J 3 bases short, with 12 bases between. The CDR3 coding sequence is TGTGCCAGTAGTACCAGGCTTTCCGACACTGAAGCTTTCTTT. Translation: CASSTRLSDTEAFF.